What follows is one T cell receptor (beta chain) and its context. Its specificity is unknown. The record originates from a study of cytomegalovirus exposure and HLA in healthy donors. Whole-study results and caveats: Associated with cytomegalovirus, according to the listing, were 150 to 200 TCR beta chains. The finding came from a later analysis; first-cohort TCR clusters tended to co-occur in the approximately 120 validation repertoires.

The data were produced by immunoSEQ multiplex PCR, yet TCRdb's version contains in-frame clones alone and is incomplete. This sample yields about 98,000 clones, of which around 85% are seen a single time; under 4.5% belongs to the top ten. The receptor's source is a woman in her twenties or thirties in good health and CMV-seronegative. Specimen: PBMCs.

DNA for the CDR3: TGTGCCAGCAGTAGAAGCCCGGAGGCTAATTCACCCCTCCACTTT. This encodes CASSRSPEANSPLHF. The chain carries TRBV6-6 and TRBJ1-6; unclear D gene. The germline V gene has CDR1 MNHNY and CDR2 SVGAGI (reference sequence). The CDR3 length is 15 residues. V lost 5 bases and J lost 6, with 14 bases in between.